The 30 T cell receptor beta chains below were found in one sample sequenced in a study of blood T cell repertoires in COVID-19. Assay used: immunoSEQ multiplex PCR; TCRdb lists only in-frame clones, some missing. The sample contains roughly 71,000 clones, 88% of which appear only once. The specimen sequenced was peripheral blood. The receptor set was obtained from a man aged 50-59 years with acute or convalescent COVID-19.

V is TRBV25-1 and J is TRBJ2-5, with 11 bases fitting TRBD1. This CDR3 has 16 amino acids. V lost 5 bases to trimming and J lost 5 bases; unmatched junction nucleotides: 10. Germline loops: CDR1 MGHDK, CDR2 SYGVNS. The CDR3 sequence is CASSTQGQGAGETQYF. CDR3 sequence (DNA): TGTGCCAGCAGTACCCAAGGACAGGGGGCGGGGGAGACCCAGTACTTC.

The chain has TRBV5-1 and TRBJ1-5, with D possibly matching TRBD1 (5 bases). V was pared by 6 bases and J by 2 bases, with 15 bases between. The CDR3 totals 15 residues. CDR1 SGHRS and CDR2 YFSETQ come from the germline V gene. DNA for the CDR3: TGCGCCAGCAAACATTCTACAGGCGGCAATCAGCCCCAGCATTTT. As protein: CASKHSTGGNQPQHF. Full variable domain (rest looked up from reference TRBV5-1 and TRBJ1-5): KAGVTQTPRYLIKTRGQQVTLSCSPISGHRSVSWYQQTPGQGLQFLFEYFSETQRNKGNFPGRFSGRQFSNSRSEMNVSTLELGDSALYLCASKHSTGGNQPQHFGDGTRLSIL.

The chain links TRBV14 to TRBJ2-5; the D gene is possibly TRBD2 (5 bases). The CDR3 extends over 16 amino acids. Trimming took off 1 base at V and 0 bases at J, with 12 bases between the two ends. CDR1 is SGHDN, CDR2 FVKESK, per germline. The CDR3 region has the DNA TGTGCCAGCAGCCAAGGACGGGATTGGTACCAAGAGACCCAGTACTTC. Residues: CASSQGRDWYQETQYF.

CDR3 nucleotides: TGCAGCGTTGAAACTTCCAGGGTAGGGGCTGAAGCTTTCTTT. This translates into CSVETSRVGAEAFF. J is TRBJ1-1 and V is TRBV29-1; maybe TRBD1 (5 bases). Trimming cost V 2 bases and J 6 bases, with 16 bases left between them. Germline V gene sequence: CDR1 SQVTM, CDR2 ANQGSEA. CDR3 length equals 14 residues.

This chain joins TRBV5-6 and TRBJ2-5; D perhaps matches TRBD1 (6 bases). CDR1 is SGHDT and CDR2 is YYEEEE in the germline V gene. The V end lost 1 base, the J end lost 3 bases, and 13 bases lay between the germline ends. This CDR3 is 15 amino acids long. The CDR3 spells CASSLMGAREETQYF. Written as DNA, the CDR3 is TGTGCCAGCAGCTTGATGGGGGCGCGGGAAGAGACCCAGTACTTC.

The V call is TRBV7-3, the J call TRBJ2-5, with 7 bases lining up with TRBD1. The length of the CDR3 is 15 residues. Germline loops: CDR1 SGHTA, CDR2 FQGTGA. After removal of 0 bases from V and 2 bases from J, the junction contained 3 bases not matched to a gene. The CDR3 DNA reads as TGTGCCAGCAGCTTAACGGGACAGACTCAAGAGACCCAGTACTTC. This encodes CASSLTGQTQETQYF.

This clone has a single count. Within the sample, other DNA sequences also encode this same CDR3. V usage is TRBV24-1 and J usage is TRBJ2-5, with 9 bases that match TRBD1. The ends lost 9 bases at V and 5 bases at J; junction bases unmatched: 3. The CDR3 sequence is 12 residues long. Germline V gives CDR1 KGHDR, CDR2 SFDVKD. CDR3 nucleotide sequence: TGTGCCACCGGGGGACAGGGTGAGACCCAGTACTTC. This translates into CATGGQGETQYF.

V gene TRBV5-4 combines with J gene TRBJ1-4; 7 bases match TRBD1. The V gene end was trimmed by 4 bases and the J gene end by 4 bases; junction bases not matched to a gene: 7. Germline values: CDR1 SGHNT, CDR2 YYREEE (reference sequence). This CDR3 has 15 amino acids. CDR3 in DNA: TGTGCCAGCAGCCACGGACAGGCCATTAATGAAAAACTGTTTTTT. Its translation is CASSHGQAINEKLFF. Complete variable domain (other parts from reference TRBV5-4 and TRBJ1-4): ETGVTQSPTHLIKTRGQQVTLRCSSQSGHNTVSWYQQALGQGPQFIFQYYREEENGRGNFPPRFSGLQFPNYSSELNVNALELDDSALYLCASSHGQAINEKLFFGSGTQLSVL.

This clone has a handful of counts. This chain connects TRBV4-1 to TRBJ2-7, with 10 positions matching TRBD1. With 3 bases clipped from V and 12 bases from J, the junction kept 8 bases outside the gene matches. This CDR3 comprises 13 residues. Per the germline V gene, CDR1 is MGHRA and CDR2 is YSYEKL. The CDR3 DNA reads TGCGCCAGCAGCCAGCCGGGACAGGGGTATCGGTACTTC. It is translated as CASSQPGQGYRYF.

This rearrangement joins TRBV4-1 to TRBJ2-1, with 7 bases fitting TRBD2. V was pared by 0 bases and J by 6 bases, with 2 bases of the junction left unmatched. CDR3 length: 14 amino acids. CDR1 is MGHRA and CDR2 is YSYEKL in the germline V gene. CDR3 sequence (DNA): TGCGCCAGCAGCCAAGATCCGGGGGGCAATGAGCAGTTCTTC. Translated: CASSQDPGGNEQFF.

The J gene is TRBJ1-1, the V gene TRBV27; D is unresolved. CDR1 and CDR2 from the germline V gene are MNHEY and SMNVEV (reference sequence). The CDR3 has 14 amino acids. V gave up 10 bases and J gave up 1 base, with 16 bases separating them. The CDR3 nucleotides read TGTGCCACCAAGTTCAGGCCCGCGAACACTGAAGCTTTCTTT. It is translated as CATKFRPANTEAFF.

V and J are TRBV6-6 and TRBJ1-1, with TRBD1 as a possible D gene (5 bases). The germline gives CDR1 MNHNY, CDR2 SVGAGI (reference sequence). The CDR3 covers 14 residues. The V end was cut by 6 bases, the J end by 1 base, with 12 bases between. In nucleotides, the CDR3 is TGTGCCAGCAGCTTCGGGGGGTCGAACACTGAAGCTTTCTTT. Its translation is CASSFGGSNTEAFF.

The chain joins TRBV6-5 to TRBJ2-1; 11 positions match TRBD2. The CDR3 runs to 15 residues. The V segment lost 4 bases and the J segment 8 bases; nucleotides outside the gene matches: 7. CDR1 is MNHEY, CDR2 SVGAGI, per germline. In nucleotides, the CDR3 is TGTGCCAGCAGTTCCCTTAGCGGGGGGGCAGATGAGCAGTTCTTC. The encoded protein is CASSSLSGGADEQFF.

Only a few counts were recorded for this clone. DNA for the CDR3: TGTGCCAGCAGCCAGGGGAGTAGGGCCGGGGAGCTGTTTTTT. It encodes CASSQGSRAGELFF. The chain couples TRBV7-6 to TRBJ2-2, with D possibly TRBD1 on 6 matching bases. This CDR3 spans 14 amino acids. Germline loops: CDR1 SGHVS, CDR2 FNYEAQ. The V gene lost 5 bases and the J gene lost 6 bases, with 13 bases spanning the gap.

The V gene is TRBV3-1 (or the pseudogene TRBV3-2), the J gene TRBJ1-2; 10 bases map to TRBD1. There are 13 residues in the CDR3. The germline CDR1 and CDR2 sequences are LGHDT and YNNKEL (reference sequence). Trimming removed 1 base from V and 7 bases from J; junction bases left unmatched: 0. CDR3 coding DNA: TGTGCCAGCAGCCAAGGGACAGGGGGTGGCTACACCTTC. Protein product: CASSQGTGGGYTF.

The J gene is TRBJ2-5, the V gene TRBV24-1; perhaps TRBD2 as D (5 bases). Trimming cost V 4 bases and J 3 bases, with 14 bases left between them. The CDR3 is 15 residues long. Germline lookup yields CDR1 KGHDR and CDR2 SFDVKD. The CDR3 bases are TGTGCCACCAGTGAAACAGCGGATCCCAAAGAGACCCAGTACTTC. This encodes CATSETADPKETQYF.

This clone was recorded only once. The V gene is TRBV6-5, the J gene TRBJ1-1; the D gene is possibly TRBD1 (6 bases). In germline, CDR1 is MNHEY, CDR2 SVGAGI. Trimming took 5 bases from V and 1 from J, leaving 14 bases between them. This CDR3 spans 15 amino acids. CDR3 region: CASSTRQGRNTEAFF. Here the CDR3 DNA reads TGTGCCAGCAGTACCCGCCAGGGGCGGAACACTGAAGCTTTCTTT.

The J gene is TRBJ1-2, the V gene TRBV6-6, with D possibly TRBD1 on 6 matching bases. This CDR3 is 15 amino acids long. Per the germline V gene, CDR1 is MNHNY and CDR2 is SVGAGI (reference sequence). V shed 5 bases and J shed 3 bases, with 16 bases lying between them. The CDR3 DNA is TGTGCCAGCAGTCCCCAATTAACAGGGTACTATGGCTACACCTTC. Residues: CASSPQLTGYYGYTF.

The chain is built from TRBV7-2 and TRBJ1-1, with D possibly matching TRBD1 (5 bases). This CDR3 comprises 15 residues. V was shortened by 1 base and J by 0 bases, with 9 bases between the two germline ends. Germline CDR1 reads SGHTA; CDR2 reads FQGNSA. The CDR3 here is CASSLGTGMNTEAFF. DNA for the CDR3: TGTGCCAGCAGCTTAGGTACAGGTATGAACACTGAAGCTTTCTTT. Full variable domain (outside the CDR3, taken from reference TRBV7-2 and TRBJ1-1): GAGVSQSPSNKVTEKGKDVELRCDPISGHTALYWYRQSLGQGLEFLIYFQGNSAPDKSGLPSDRFSAERTGGSVSTLTIQRTQQEDSAVYLCASSLGTGMNTEAFFGQGTRLTVV.

The rearrangement links TRBV6-1 to TRBJ2-7; 8 bases align to TRBD1. Germline V CDR1 and CDR2: MNHNS, SASEGT. This CDR3 spans 15 amino acids. Unmatched junction bases numbered 6, after V lost 0 bases and J lost 5 bases. For the CDR3, the DNA is TGTGCCAGCAGTGAAGCCCAGGGGGCATCCCACGAGCAGTACTTC. It translates to CASSEAQGASHEQYF.

The CDR3 DNA sequence: TGTGCCAGTAGTATCATGCCGGCTGGGGCTTTCACAGATACGCAGTATTTT. Amino acids: CASSIMPAGAFTDTQYF. The chain recombines TRBV19 with TRBJ2-3; a weak D match, TRBD1 (5 bases). The germline V gene has CDR1 LNHDA and CDR2 SQIVND (reference sequence). This CDR3 spans 17 amino acids. V shed 3 bases and J shed 2 bases, with 18 bases lying between them.

V is TRBV4-1 and J is TRBJ1-6; D gene unclear. From germline, CDR1 is MGHRA and CDR2 YSYEKL. V was clipped by 0 bases and J by 7 bases, with 22 bases between them. CDR3 size: 19 residues. The CDR3 DNA follows: TGCGCCAGCAGCCAAGATTTTCGGCAGGTTCGGCAGCTAAATTCACCCCTCCACTTT. Protein sequence: CASSQDFRQVRQLNSPLHF.

This clone appeared once. At the DNA level, this CDR3 is encoded by other sequences in the same sample as well. J is TRBJ2-7 and V is TRBV5-1; D is unresolved. Germline assignment: CDR1 SGHRS and CDR2 YFSETQ. The CDR3 is made up of 13 amino acids. V lost 4 bases to trimming and J lost 0 bases, with 8 bases between them. CDR3 region: CASSLEGSYEQYF. The DNA of the CDR3 is TGCGCCAGCAGCCTAGAAGGCTCCTACGAGCAGTACTTC.

V gene TRBV7-8 combines with J gene TRBJ2-1; tentative D call: TRBD2 (6 bases). V gave up 5 bases and J gave up 4 bases, with 15 bases separating them. The CDR3 is 15 residues long. In germline, CDR1 is SGHVS, CDR2 FQNEAQ. CDR3 loop: CASSVTGVWYNEQFF. In DNA, the CDR3 is TGTGCCAGCAGCGTAACGGGGGTATGGTACAATGAGCAGTTCTTC.

The CDR3 DNA reads TGTGCCACCAGAACAGGAGGGGCAGATACGCAGTATTTT. This translates into CATRTGGADTQYF. The chain links TRBV24-1 to TRBJ2-3, with a weak D call TRBD2 (6 bases). The V gene's germline CDR1 is KGHDR and CDR2 SFDVKD. This CDR3 is 13 amino acids long. V shed 7 bases and J shed 4 bases, with 11 bases lying between them.

The chain joins TRBV18 to TRBJ2-5; D remains ambiguous. The CDR3 spans 13 residues. Deletions cut 6 bases from V and 2 bases from J, with 10 bases between. Germline loops: CDR1 KGHSH, CDR2 LQKENI. CDR3 in DNA: TGTGCCAGCTCCGATCAGAATCAAGAGACCCAGTACTTC. Its translation is CASSDQNQETQYF.

The chain employs TRBV9 and TRBJ2-7, with 8 bases that match TRBD1. Germline-derived CDR1 and CDR2 are SGDLS and YYNGEE. The CDR3 totals 15 residues. The V segment lost 2 bases and the J segment 3 bases; nucleotides outside the gene matches: 7. DNA of the CDR3: TGTGCCAGCAGCGTCTCAGGGGACAGGCGCTACGAGCAGTACTTC. It specifies CASSVSGDRRYEQYF.

The chain carries TRBV7-9 and TRBJ1-6; the match to TRBD1 covers 9 bases. Per germline, CDR1 SEHNR and CDR2 FQNEAQ (reference sequence). The CDR3 is 14 residues long. Trimming took 5 bases from V and 10 from J; bases not matched to a gene: 6. CDR3 in amino acids: CASSADRGGSPLHF. DNA of the CDR3: TGTGCCAGCAGCGCGGACAGGGGTGGCTCACCCCTCCACTTT.

This sequence joins TRBV30 and TRBJ1-4; D unresolved. Germline V gene data show CDR1 as GTSNPN and CDR2 as SVGIG (reference sequence). The CDR3 contains 15 residues. Trimming removed 3 bases from V and 2 bases from J, with 13 bases in between. The CDR3 here is CAWSGGPGTNEKLFF. CDR3 in DNA: TGTGCCTGGAGCGGAGGGCCGGGTACTAATGAAAAACTGTTTTTT.

V is TRBV3-1 (or the pseudogene TRBV3-2) and J is TRBJ1-1; weak D call: TRBD1 (6 bases). Trimming took 1 base from V and 4 from J, leaving 13 bases between them. This CDR3 comprises 15 residues. The V gene's germline CDR1 is LGHDT and CDR2 YNNKEL (reference sequence). The CDR3 DNA reads TGTGCCAGCAGCCAAGCTTTGACAGGTGGCACTGAAGCTTTCTTT. Amino acid sequence: CASSQALTGGTEAFF.